The rows below give T cell receptor beta chains drawn from one sample of a study of T-cell reconstitution after alpha-beta-depleted transplantation in children. MiXCR was run by TCRdb on the PCR reads, yielding one entry per CDR3 protein. There are almost 500,000 distinct CDR3 sequences in the sample; more than 9% occur only once, and around 2% lies in the top ten. The material sequenced was PBMCs, taken before TCRalphabeta/CD19-depleted stem cell transplant. The origin of the receptors is a child aged 2 to 15 with inherited bone marrow failure, due to receive a stem cell transplant. Both conserved end residues are trimmed from each CDR3.

j_call v_call cdr3_aa
TRBJ2-7 TRBV29-1 SAGYTGTGIYEQY
NA TRBV20-1 SASSLAASYEQF
TRBJ1-5 TRBV6-6 ASSSGLNQPQH
TRBJ1-4 TRBV10-3 AISDAVLNEKLF
TRBJ2-3 TRBV20-1 SARGQGNDPDTQY
TRBJ2-2 TRBV7-9 ASSLGLRELF
TRBJ2-7 TRBV6-6 ASSTGSEQY
TRBJ2-7 TRBV23-1 ASGSRGRAYEQY
TRBJ1-5 TRBV4-2 ASSQPMDQPQH
TRBJ1-2 TRBV4-3 ASSDGTGRGNPNYGYT
TRBJ2-7 TRBV5-1 ASSLVSGGSYEQY
TRBJ2-3 TRBV12-3/TRBV12-4 ASKDGSSPPI
TRBJ2-7 TRBV3-1 ASSQAGLVYEQY
TRBJ2-7 TRBV20-1 SARGYQSGLARGYEQY
TRBJ1-2 TRBV12-3/TRBV12-4 ASSLTPPSPNYGYT
TRBJ2-3 TRBV7-9 ASSPTGIDTQY
TRBJ2-1 TRBV7-9 ASSLALASSYNEQF
TRBJ2-1 TRBV7-9 ASTDPSGLAIIYNEQF